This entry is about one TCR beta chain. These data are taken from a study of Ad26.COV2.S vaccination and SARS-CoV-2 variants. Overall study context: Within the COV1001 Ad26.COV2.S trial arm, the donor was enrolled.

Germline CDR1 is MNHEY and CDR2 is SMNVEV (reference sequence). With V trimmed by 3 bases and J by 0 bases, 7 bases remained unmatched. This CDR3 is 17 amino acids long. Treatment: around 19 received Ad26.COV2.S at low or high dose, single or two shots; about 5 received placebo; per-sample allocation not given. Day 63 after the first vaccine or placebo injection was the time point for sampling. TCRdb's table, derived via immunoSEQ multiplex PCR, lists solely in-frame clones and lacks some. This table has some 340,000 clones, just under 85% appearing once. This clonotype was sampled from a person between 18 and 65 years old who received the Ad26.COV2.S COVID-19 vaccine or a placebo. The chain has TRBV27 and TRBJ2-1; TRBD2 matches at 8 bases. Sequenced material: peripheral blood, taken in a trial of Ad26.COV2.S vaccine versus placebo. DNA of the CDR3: TGTGCCAGCAGTTTTATTCGCGGGGGGTCCTCCTACAATGAGCAGTTCTTC. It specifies CASSFIRGGSSYNEQFF.